Described below is a single T cell receptor (beta chain) sequence and its context. The antigen is unknown. Only in-frame clones appear in the TCRdb table, and some are missing; sequencing was by immunoSEQ multiplex PCR. This table has around 120,000 clones, about 90% appearing once. These data originate in a study of T cell responses to AZD1222 COVID-19 vaccine. Study-level points and caveats: Donors in the cohort were predominantly white British and more often female, and clonal diversity was possibly underestimated.

The CDR3 is 17 residues long. CDR1 is ENHRY and CDR2 is SYGVKD in the germline V gene. With V trimmed by 0 bases and J by 0 bases, 5 bases remained unmatched. The source of this sequence is an adult in good health. The V gene is TRBV10-3, the J gene TRBJ2-1; 7 nucleotides align to TRBD2. The material was peripheral blood, obtained on day 0 of AZD1222 vaccination. CDR3 coding DNA: TGTGCCATCAGTGAGTCGGAGGGACTAAGCTCCTACAATGAGCAGTTCTTC. This sequence encodes CAISESEGLSSYNEQFF.